This paragraph covers one T cell receptor beta chain sequence. Its antigen remains unknown. V lost 5 bases to trimming and J lost 4 bases; unmatched junction nucleotides: 10. This CDR3 is built from 15 residues. In germline, CDR1 is SGHTA, CDR2 FQGNSA. The sample comes from a study of response to subunit inactivated influenza vaccine. Findings and caveats of the study: Each seasonal flu vaccination may recruit only limited new T cells, authors suggested.

TCRdb analysed the RT-PCR reads with MiXCR anew, one entry per CDR3 protein. The sample holds approximately 530,000 distinct CDR3 sequences, over 10% seen once. The material was PBMCs from blood, obtained 35 to 45 days after vaccination. The gene calls are TRBV7-2 and TRBJ1-1, with TRBD1 matching 7 bases. The clonotype comes from a man aged 45-65 years who received an inactivated influenza vaccine. CDR3 coding DNA: TGTGCCAGCAGCCGCAGACAGGGAGGAGGCACTGAAGCTTTCTTT. Encoded protein: CASSRRQGGGTEAFF.